Sequencing of this T cell receptor beta chain was carried out in a study of blood T cell repertoires in COVID-19. The wider study: The samples span acute and convalescent COVID-19 from the United States, Italy and Spain. From T cells, B-cell-depleted T cells, or PBMCs came the material, which was cDNA or gDNA.

Enrolled during active infection, Seattle patients were then followed longitudinally. This CDR3 contains 13 residues. V gave up 6 bases and J gave up 2 bases, with 11 bases separating them. Germline CDR1 is SGHAT and CDR2 is FQNNGV. Original processing notes: Amplification of reference gene primers was used by the study to estimate nucleated cell counts. Profiling relied on immunoSEQ multiplex PCR, and the TCRdb table lists in-frame clones only, not all of them. That table gives V, J and clone size, and the DNA gave D and trimming. The sample comprises some 58,000 clones, 75% to 85% of which are singletons, and approximately 10% rests with the top ten.

The clonotype comes from a man in his fifties with COVID-19, enrolled during active disease. V is TRBV11-2 and J is TRBJ2-7; possibly TRBD1 for D (5 bases). Input material: peripheral blood. The CDR3 protein is CASSWKGTYEQYF. DNA of the CDR3: TGTGCCAGCAGTTGGAAGGGGACCTACGAGCAGTACTTC.